This TCR beta chain was captured by sequencing in a study of blood T cell repertoires in COVID-19. Study-wide context: COVID-19 samples collected from the United States, Italy and Spain covered acute and convalescent phases. Sample material is recorded as cDNA or gDNA derived from T cells, B-cell-depleted T cells, or PBMCs.

CDR1 is SGHDT and CDR2 is YYEEEE in the germline V gene. The ends were cut back, 4 bases at V and 8 bases at J, with 18 bases in the middle. The CDR3 consists of 15 residues. As processed by the authors: Estimation of nucleated cell counts was performed using reference gene primer amplification. The data were produced by immunoSEQ multiplex PCR, yet TCRdb's version contains in-frame clones alone and is incomplete. Clone size and V and J calls were adopted from that table, with D and trimming inferred from the DNA. There are some 350,000 clones in the sample; about 89% occur only once, and over 6% lies in the top ten. Seattle patients were enrolled while actively infected and followed longitudinally.

The TCR comes from a woman aged 45-59 years with COVID-19, enrolled during active disease. The sequenced material came from peripheral blood. This chain joins TRBV5-6 and TRBJ1-4, with D maybe TRBD1 (6 bases). Here the CDR3 DNA reads TGTGCCAGCAGCAACAGACAGGCCTTACGGGAAAAACTGTTTTTT. It encodes CASSNRQALREKLFF.